One and the same sample provided the 29 T cell receptor beta chains below, sequenced in a study of blood T cell repertoires in COVID-19. TCRdb's copy holds only in-frame clones and misses some; the assay was immunoSEQ multiplex PCR. The sample includes about 150,000 clones, 76% of them seen just once. Sequencing used peripheral blood. The receptor set was obtained from a woman of 80 years or more with acute or convalescent COVID-19.

This clone was counted only a few times. At one of its ends the junction is not consistent with the germline gene, which may arise from a read error. The gene calls are TRBV7-2 and TRBJ2-4; the match to TRBD2 covers 9 bases. Per germline, CDR1 SGHTA and CDR2 FQGNSA. The CDR3 covers 14 residues. This CDR3 reads CASSLALAGEFQYF. For the CDR3, the DNA is TGTGCCAGCAGCCTAGCATTAGCGGGAGAATTTCAGTACTTC.

This clone was seen a few times. V and J are TRBV3-1 (or the pseudogene TRBV3-2) and TRBJ1-1; a possible D gene is TRBD1 (6 bases). The CDR3 contains 15 residues. Trimming left V 4 bases short and J 2 bases short, with 14 bases between. The germline V gene has CDR1 LGHDT and CDR2 YNNKEL (reference sequence). The DNA of the CDR3 is TGTGCCAGCAGCCGCCTGGGGGGGGGCAACACTGAAGCTTTCTTT. This gives the protein CASSRLGGGNTEAFF.

J is TRBJ1-6 and V is TRBV5-6, with D unclear. Germline loops: CDR1 SGHDT, CDR2 YYEEEE. With 0 bases removed from V and 10 bases from J, the gap between germline ends came to 14 bases. The CDR3 length is 15 residues. For the CDR3, the DNA is TGTGCCAGCAGCTTGGAAGGCGGGAGAAACTCACCCCTCCACTTT. This sequence encodes CASSLEGGRNSPLHF.

The chain is built from TRBV19 and TRBJ2-3, with 10 bases fitting TRBD2. The CDR3 loop spans 14 amino acids. Germline assignment: CDR1 LNHDA and CDR2 SQIVND (reference sequence). The V segment lost 7 bases and the J segment 6 bases; nucleotides outside the gene matches: 7. As DNA, the CDR3 is TGTGCCAGTACTCTAGCGGGAGATTTTGATACGCAGTATTTT. It translates to CASTLAGDFDTQYF.

CDR3 loop: CASSQDRGWGQYF. In DNA form, the CDR3 reads TGCGCCAGCAGCCAAGATCGGGGTTGGGGTCAGTACTTC. The genes are TRBV4-3 and TRBJ2-7, with D tentatively TRBD2 (5 bases). This CDR3 is built from 13 residues. Germline V CDR1 and CDR2: LGHNA, YSLEER. The ends were cut back, 0 bases at V and 10 bases at J, with 13 bases in the middle.

The chain links TRBV6-2 or TRBV6-3 to TRBJ1-2, with a possible D match to TRBD1 (5 bases). V was shortened by 4 bases and J by 2 bases, with 5 bases between the two germline ends. Germline V gene data show CDR1 as MNHEY and CDR2 as SVGEGT. The CDR3 is made up of 12 amino acids. CDR3 loop: CASSSGNYGYTF. The CDR3 DNA reads TGTGCCAGCAGTTCAGGGAACTATGGCTACACCTTC.

The rearrangement joins TRBV3-1 (or the pseudogene TRBV3-2) to TRBJ1-1, with 8 bases that match TRBD1. J gave up 0 bases and V 1 base, and 10 bases lay outside the gene matches. The germline CDR1 and CDR2 sequences are LGHDT and YNNKEL (reference sequence). The CDR3 loop spans 18 amino acids. The chain's CDR3 is CASSQVPPGGGLNTEAFF. In nucleotides, the CDR3 is TGTGCCAGCAGCCAAGTTCCTCCAGGGGGCGGTTTGAACACTGAAGCTTTCTTT.

The chain uses TRBV7-3 and TRBJ2-1; 8 bases align to TRBD2. The CDR3 runs 15 residues. Per the germline V gene, CDR1 is SGHTA and CDR2 is FQGTGA. V gave up 6 bases and J gave up 9 bases; unmatched junction bases: 13. The CDR3 DNA is TGTGCCAGCAGGTCATCTGGGACTAGTTCTTCTGAGCAGTTCTTC. This gives the protein CASRSSGTSSSEQFF.

The rearrangement joins TRBV7-2 to TRBJ2-6; possible D gene TRBD1, 5 bases. V was cut by 1 base and J by 3 bases, with 16 bases left in between. Germline CDR1 and CDR2: SGHTA and FQGNSA. The CDR3 sequence is 18 residues long. The CDR3 bases are TGTGCCAGCAGCTTAGTAGTTCCCAGGGCCTTTGGGGCCAACGTCCTGACTTTC. Translated, it gives CASSLVVPRAFGANVLTF.

In regard to this clone: At one end the junction does not follow the germline gene, possibly because of a read error. The chain links TRBV6-5 to TRBJ2-1, with 7 bases matching TRBD2. The CDR3 contains 14 residues. Looked up from germline, CDR1 is MNHEY and CDR2 is SVGAGI. The CDR3 sequence: CASTYRGRTGEQFF. The CDR3 coding sequence is TGTGCCAGCACTTACCGCGGGAGAACGGGTGAGCAGTTCTTC.

This sequence joins TRBV30 and TRBJ1-4; TRBD1 might be the D (5 bases). Germline CDR1 is GTSNPN and CDR2 is SVGIG (reference sequence). Trimming shortened V by 1 base and J by 8 bases, and 11 bases separated the two germline ends. The CDR3 sequence is 13 residues long. CDR3 amino acids: CAWSERGGEKLFF. The DNA for the CDR3 is TGTGCCTGGAGTGAGCGGGGGGGAGAAAAACTGTTTTTT.

The chain joins TRBV7-2 to TRBJ1-5; D is undetermined. In germline, CDR1 is SGHTA, CDR2 FQGNSA. The CDR3 covers 15 residues. V lost 3 bases and J lost 0, with 9 bases in between. CDR3 region: CASSFRGYSNQPQHF. In DNA, the CDR3 is TGTGCCAGCAGCTTTCGCGGATATAGCAATCAGCCCCAGCATTTT.

The chain employs TRBV7-9 and TRBJ1-5; D remains ambiguous. CDR1 SEHNR and CDR2 FQNEAQ come from the germline V gene (reference sequence). This CDR3 comprises 17 residues. V lost 1 base to trimming and J lost 5 bases, with 18 bases between them. In DNA form, the CDR3 reads TGTGCCAGCAGCTTAGTATCCGGGGAGGTAGTTTATCAGCCCCAGCATTTT. Translated: CASSLVSGEVVYQPQHF.

The chain is built from TRBV7-2 and TRBJ1-5, with D perhaps TRBD1 (5 bases). The CDR3 has 13 residues. V lost 4 bases, J lost 7 bases, and 11 bases lay in between. The germline V gene encodes CDR1 SGHTA and CDR2 FQGNSA. The CDR3 is CASSSRVEQPQHF. In DNA form, the CDR3 reads TGTGCCAGCAGCTCCAGGGTAGAACAGCCCCAGCATTTT.

The V and J genes are TRBV28 and TRBJ1-5, with 7 positions matching TRBD1. The CDR3 extends over 15 amino acids. The V gene end was trimmed by 5 bases and the J gene end by 2 bases; junction bases not matched to a gene: 6. Per the germline V gene, CDR1 is MDHEN and CDR2 is SYDVKM. CDR3 nucleotide sequence: TGTGCCAGCAGTATACAGGGGTGGGGCAATCAGCCCCAGCATTTT. This sequence encodes CASSIQGWGNQPQHF.

The genes are TRBV5-8 and TRBJ1-3; 8 positions match TRBD1. The CDR3 has 15 amino acids. CDR1 and CDR2 (germline): SGHTS, YDEGEE. Trimming cost V 1 base and J 4 bases; bases outside gene matches: 4. CDR3 nucleotides: TGTGCCAGCAGCTTGTACAGGACAGGGGGAAACACCATATATTTT. Encoded protein: CASSLYRTGGNTIYF.

The gene calls are TRBV7-6 and TRBJ2-3, with 7 bases aligning to TRBD2. Germline CDR1 SGHVS, CDR2 FNYEAQ. The CDR3 length is 16 residues. Unmatched junction bases numbered 10, after V lost 5 bases and J lost 2 bases. The CDR3 spells CASSPRLAPITDTQYF. The CDR3 DNA reads TGTGCCAGCAGCCCAAGACTAGCCCCGATCACAGATACGCAGTATTTT. The full variable domain, rest sourced from reference TRBV7-6 and TRBJ2-3, is GAGVSQSPRYKVTKRGQDVALRCDPISGHVSLYWYRQALGQGPEFLTYFNYEAQQDKSGLPNDRFSAERPEGSISTLTIQRTEQRDSAMYRCASSPRLAPITDTQYFGPGTRLTVL.

The sample holds many counts of this clone. The J gene is TRBJ1-3, the V gene TRBV7-2, with 9 positions matching TRBD1. With V trimmed by 5 bases and J by 2 bases, 7 bases remained unmatched. Germline V gene sequence: CDR1 SGHTA, CDR2 FQGNSA. This CDR3 region has 16 residues. The CDR3 loop is CASSLLGTGTGNTIYF. DNA of the CDR3: TGTGCCAGCAGCCTCCTAGGGACAGGGACTGGAAACACCATATATTTT.

The chain combines TRBV4-2 with TRBJ2-1, with TRBD2 matching 7 bases. Unmatched junction bases numbered 7, after V lost 3 bases and J lost 5 bases. The CDR3 is made up of 15 amino acids. Germline lookup yields CDR1 LGHNA and CDR2 YNFKEQ. The CDR3 DNA reads as TGTGCCAGCAGCCATCCCGGGACTAAAAACAATGAGCAGTTCTTC. Its translation: CASSHPGTKNNEQFF.

The chain recombines TRBV27 with TRBJ1-1, with TRBD1 matching 7 bases. The trim removed 1 base at V and 4 bases at J, leaving 3 bases unmatched. Per the germline V gene, CDR1 is MNHEY and CDR2 is SMNVEV (reference sequence). The CDR3 contains 14 residues. The CDR3 here is CASSLLRQGTEAFF. CDR3 DNA sequence: TGTGCCAGCAGTTTATTAAGACAGGGCACTGAAGCTTTCTTT.

This clone showed up just once. The chain recombines TRBV30 with TRBJ1-2; tentatively, D is TRBD1 (6 bases). Germline assignment: CDR1 GTSNPN and CDR2 SVGIG (reference sequence). V dropped 0 bases and J dropped 4 bases, with 12 bases sitting between them. The CDR3 contains 14 residues. The CDR3 here is CAWSVPGAPYGYTF. In DNA, the CDR3 is TGTGCCTGGAGTGTCCCAGGGGCCCCCTATGGCTACACCTTC.

The chain uses TRBV7-9 and TRBJ2-7; a possible D gene is TRBD1 (6 bases). Germline lookup yields CDR1 SEHNR and CDR2 FQNEAQ (reference sequence). The V and J ends lost 4 bases and 5 bases respectively, with 9 bases between them. The CDR3 has 12 residues. The CDR3 nucleotides are TGTGCCAGCAGCTCACAGGGCCACGAGCAGTACTTC. Amino acid sequence: CASSSQGHEQYF.

This chain joins TRBV7-9 and TRBJ1-2, with 7 positions matching TRBD1. Germline assignment: CDR1 SEHNR and CDR2 FQNEAQ (reference sequence). With V trimmed by 1 base and J by 7 bases, 3 bases remained unmatched. The CDR3 is made up of 13 amino acids. The CDR3: CASSLEGARGYTF. CDR3 bases: TGTGCCAGCAGCTTAGAGGGGGCGCGTGGCTACACCTTC. Drawing the rest from reference TRBV7-9 and TRBJ1-2, the complete variable domain is DTGVSQNPRHKITKRGQNVTFRCDPISEHNRLYWYRQTLGQGPEFLTYFQNEAQLEKSRLLSDRFSAERPKGSFSTLEIQRTEQGDSAMYLCASSLEGARGYTFGSGTRLTVV.

The J gene is TRBJ2-5, the V gene TRBV7-8, with 10 bases that match TRBD1. The CDR3 runs 15 residues. Trimming took 5 bases from V and 2 from J; bases not matched to a gene: 5. CDR1 and CDR2 from the germline V gene are SGHVS and FQNEAQ. For the CDR3, the DNA is TGTGCCAGCAGCCTCCGGGACAGGGGACAAGAGACCCAGTACTTC. Encoded protein: CASSLRDRGQETQYF.

The chain has TRBV7-9 and TRBJ2-2; 14 bases fit TRBD2. Germline CDR1 is SEHNR and CDR2 is FQNEAQ (reference sequence). The CDR3 spans 16 residues. With 2 bases clipped from V and 6 bases from J, the junction kept 2 bases outside the gene matches. The CDR3 DNA sequence: TGTGCCAGCAGCTTAAGACTAGCGGGAGGGCCCGGGGAGCTGTTTTTT. This encodes CASSLRLAGGPGELFF.

The chain joins TRBV10-3 to TRBJ1-3; D is unclear. The germline V and J ends were trimmed by 4 bases and 0 bases, with 7 bases remaining between them. Germline V gene lookup returns CDR1 ENHRY and CDR2 SYGVKD. This CDR3 has 14 residues. DNA of the CDR3: TGTGCCATCAGTGGCGTGAGCTCTGGAAACACCATATATTTT. Translating it yields CAISGVSSGNTIYF.

The CDR3 DNA sequence: TGTGCCAGCAGCTTTGGGACAGGAGACACTGAAGCTTTCTTT. Translating gives CASSFGTGDTEAFF. The chain uses TRBV21-1 and TRBJ1-1; the table's D call, TRBD1, was not checked against the DNA. TRBV21-1 represents a pseudogene. The CDR3 runs 14 residues.

The chain recombines TRBV19 with TRBJ1-1; D is perhaps TRBD1 (6 bases). There are 17 residues in the CDR3. In germline, CDR1 is LNHDA, CDR2 SQIVND (reference sequence). Trimming shortened V by 5 bases and J by 0 bases, and 19 bases separated the two germline ends. This chain's CDR3 is CASSPPLFGGVNTEAFF. For the CDR3, the DNA is TGTGCCAGTAGTCCGCCCCTTTTTGGGGGCGTGAACACTGAAGCTTTCTTT.

The CDR3 nucleotides are TGTGCCAGCAGCGTAGGGACAGGGGGGGAACAAGAGACCCAGTACTTC. It is translated as CASSVGTGGEQETQYF. The rearrangement joins TRBV9 to TRBJ2-5, with 10 nucleotides matching TRBD1. With 0 bases clipped from V and 2 bases from J, the junction kept 4 bases outside the gene matches. Germline V CDR1 and CDR2: SGDLS, YYNGEE. The CDR3 is 16 amino acids.